This T cell receptor beta chain was sequenced in a study of blood T cell repertoires in COVID-19. Turning to the study itself: The United States, Italy and Spain provided the acute and convalescent COVID-19 samples. PBMCs, B-cell-depleted T cells, or T cells were the source of the cDNA or gDNA that made up the material.

As processed by the authors: Nucleated cell number was recorded as an estimate derived from reference gene primer amplification. The assay was immunoSEQ multiplex PCR, and TCRdb's table has in-frame clones only and misses some. V and J calls and clone size follow that table, whereas D and trimming were derived from the DNA. The table has a few hundred thousand clones, roughly 84% seen once. V was pared by 6 bases and J by 10 bases, with 11 bases between. Germline values: CDR1 WSHSY, CDR2 SAAADI. CDR3 length: 11 amino acids. The receptor was derived from a man aged 50 to 59 with active or convalescent COVID-19. The source material was peripheral blood. This chain links TRBV10-2 with TRBJ2-3, with D possibly TRBD2 on 6 matching bases. CDR3 sequence: CASSPEGAQYF. CDR3 DNA sequence: TGCGCCAGCAGCCCGGAGGGTGCGCAGTATTTT.